These 12 T cell receptor beta chains originate from one sample sequenced in a study of T cells in localized non-small cell lung cancer. Assay used: immunoSEQ multiplex PCR; TCRdb lists only in-frame clones, some missing. The sample lists around 94,000 clones, 87% occurring once. The source was peripheral blood, collected before any cancer treatment. Receptors originate from a man aged 40 to 70 with stage I squamous cell lung carcinoma.

This clone was detected only a few times. This chain links TRBV6-1 with TRBJ2-5; D is perhaps TRBD2 (6 bases). The CDR3 spans 14 residues. Trimming removed 6 bases at V and 5 bases at J, with 16 bases between. Germline lookup yields CDR1 MNHNS and CDR2 SASEGT. Here the CDR3 reads CASSRRGGWETQYF. DNA for the CDR3: TGTGCCAGCAGCCGTAGGGGAGGTTGGGAGACCCAGTACTTC.

V is TRBV9 and J is TRBJ2-7; TRBD1 aligns across 10 bases. Looked up from germline, CDR1 is SGDLS and CDR2 is YYNGEE. The CDR3 is 15 amino acids. The ends lost 3 bases at V and 5 bases at J; junction bases unmatched: 8. The CDR3 reads CASSASTGGGNEQYF. CDR3 sequence (DNA): TGTGCCAGCAGCGCATCGACAGGGGGCGGGAACGAGCAGTACTTC.

This clone was found a few times. The genes are TRBV27 and TRBJ1-2; no definite D call. The ends were cut back, 3 bases at V and 3 bases at J, with 8 bases in the middle. The CDR3 is made up of 13 amino acids. CDR1 MNHEY and CDR2 SMNVEV come from the germline V gene (reference sequence). CDR3 DNA: TGTGCCAGCAGTTTCACGGACTACTATGGCTACACCTTC. Its protein is CASSFTDYYGYTF.

V usage is TRBV29-1 and J usage is TRBJ1-1, with 7 positions matching TRBD1. V lost 6 bases to trimming and J lost 4 bases; unmatched junction nucleotides: 5. The CDR3 loop spans 12 amino acids. Germline V CDR1 and CDR2: SQVTM, ANQGSEA. CDR3 loop: CSVDRVGTEAFF. The CDR3 DNA sequence: TGCAGCGTAGACAGGGTGGGCACTGAAGCTTTCTTT.

The chain has TRBV27 and TRBJ1-5, with 7 bases lining up with TRBD1. The CDR3 spans 16 residues. With 6 bases clipped from V and 4 bases from J, the junction kept 12 bases outside the gene matches. CDR1 and CDR2 (germline): MNHEY, SMNVEV (reference sequence). The chain's CDR3 is CASRLFGTAENQPQHF. CDR3 in DNA: TGTGCCAGCAGACTCTTCGGGACAGCGGAGAATCAGCCCCAGCATTTT.

This sequence joins TRBV2 and TRBJ2-5; D unclear. CDR3 length equals 11 residues. V lost 4 bases and J 5 bases, leaving 5 bases between the germline ends. The V gene's germline CDR1 is SNHLY and CDR2 FYNNEI. The CDR3 region has the DNA TGTGCCAGCAGTGGAAAGGAGACCCAGTACTTC. It specifies CASSGKETQYF.

The chain combines TRBV4-2 with TRBJ2-7, with D unclear. The CDR3 extends over 11 amino acids. V lost 3 bases and J lost 2, with 2 bases in between. The germline V gene encodes CDR1 LGHNA and CDR2 YNFKEQ. CDR3 DNA: TGTGCCAGCAGCCACGCCTACGAGCAGTACTTC. It codes for CASSHAYEQYF.

The CDR3 DNA is TGTGCCAGCAGCCCGACAGGGGGCTCGAGAAACACCATATATTTT. Its protein is CASSPTGGSRNTIYF. The chain couples TRBV6-1 to TRBJ1-3, with TRBD1 identical over 10 bases. The CDR3 loop spans 15 amino acids. Germline assignment: CDR1 MNHNS and CDR2 SASEGT. The V and J ends lost 6 bases and 5 bases, in that order; junction bases with no gene match: 7.

This chain links TRBV5-1 with TRBJ2-5; unclear D gene. The CDR3 has 13 residues. Trimming stripped 3 bases from V and 1 base from J, with 7 bases between. CDR1 is SGHRS and CDR2 is YFSETQ in the germline V gene. The CDR3: CASSSDTQETQYF. The CDR3, as DNA: TGCGCCAGCAGCTCTGACACCCAAGAGACCCAGTACTTC.

The V and J genes are TRBV10-3 and TRBJ1-2, with D possibly matching TRBD1 (5 bases). Germline V gene data show CDR1 as ENHRY and CDR2 as SYGVKD. V shed 3 bases and J shed 8 bases, with 13 bases lying between them. The CDR3 length is 13 residues. The CDR3 region has the DNA TGTGCCATCAGTGACAGGGCAATCGGCGGCTACACCTTC. Translated: CAISDRAIGGYTF.

The chain has TRBV25-1 and TRBJ2-5; 8 bases match TRBD1. Germline loops: CDR1 MGHDK, CDR2 SYGVNS. The CDR3 has 15 amino acids. V gave up 7 bases and J gave up 4 bases; unmatched junction bases: 11. In DNA, the CDR3 is TGTGCCAGCACGGTGGGGCAGGGGGCTGGAGAGACCCAGTACTTC. Amino acids: CASTVGQGAGETQYF.

This clone was detected only once. V usage is TRBV7-2 and J usage is TRBJ2-7; 7 bases agree with TRBD2. The germline V gene encodes CDR1 SGHTA and CDR2 FQGNSA. The CDR3 covers 14 residues. With 5 bases clipped from V and 7 bases from J, the junction kept 11 bases outside the gene matches. The CDR3 region has the DNA TGTGCCAGCAGCCCAGCGGGACCCCAAGGGGAGCAGTACTTC. This sequence encodes CASSPAGPQGEQYF. Based on the CDR3 plus reference TRBV7-2 and TRBJ2-7, the full variable domain is GAGVSQSPSNKVTEKGKDVELRCDPISGHTALYWYRQSLGQGLEFLIYFQGNSAPDKSGLPSDRFSAERTGGSVSTLTIQRTQQEDSAVYLCASSPAGPQGEQYFGPGTRLTVT.